This TCR beta chain was found in a study of OX40 agonist ivuxolimab in advanced cancers. Study as a whole: Three patients got partial responses; one had hepatocellular carcinoma and two had cutaneous melanoma. Whole-study findings and limits: Low clonal expansion, among the lowest seen, marked partial responders at 0.1-3.0 mg/kg. Nonresponders, in some cases, also had low normalized T-cell clonal expansion.

With regard to this clone: The target antigen is unknown.

Germline V CDR1 and CDR2: MNHEY, SVGAGI. The CDR3 has 11 residues. J lost 6 bases, V lost 6 bases, and 2 bases had no gene match. Sequencing was performed with immunoSEQ multiplex PCR; in TCRdb, only in-frame clones are kept and a portion is missing. The sample gives about 83,000 clones, 85% to 90% of which show up once; 0.5% to 0.85% is in the top ten. Enrollment shut out patients with autoimmune disease history or systemic immunosuppression. J is TRBJ2-7 and V is TRBV6-5; 7 bases are a match to TRBD1. The source is an adult with an advanced solid tumor such as melanoma, head and neck, liver or kidney cancer. The specimen was CD4+ or CD8+ T cells sorted from blood, collected in a trial of the OX40 agonist ivuxolimab. CDR3 protein: CASRRDSEQYF. In DNA form, the CDR3 reads TGTGCCAGCAGACGGGACAGCGAGCAGTACTTC.